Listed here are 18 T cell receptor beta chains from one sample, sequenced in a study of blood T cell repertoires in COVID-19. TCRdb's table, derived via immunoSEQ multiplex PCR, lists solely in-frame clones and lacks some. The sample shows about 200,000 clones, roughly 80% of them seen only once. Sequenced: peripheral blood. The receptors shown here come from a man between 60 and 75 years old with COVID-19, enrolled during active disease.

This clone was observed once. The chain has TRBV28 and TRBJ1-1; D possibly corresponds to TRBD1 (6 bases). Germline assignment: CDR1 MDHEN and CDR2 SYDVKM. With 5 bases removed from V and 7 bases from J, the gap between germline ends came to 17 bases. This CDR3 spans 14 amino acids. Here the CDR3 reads CASSPQGQKLEAFF. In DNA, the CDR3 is TGTGCCAGCAGTCCACAAGGACAGAAACTTGAAGCTTTCTTT. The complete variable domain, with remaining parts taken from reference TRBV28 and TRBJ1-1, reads DVKVTQSSRYLVKRTGEKVFLECVQDMDHENMFWYRQDPGLGLRLIYFSYDVKMKEKGDIPEGYSVSREKKERFSLILESASTNQTSMYLCASSPQGQKLEAFFGQGTRLTVV.

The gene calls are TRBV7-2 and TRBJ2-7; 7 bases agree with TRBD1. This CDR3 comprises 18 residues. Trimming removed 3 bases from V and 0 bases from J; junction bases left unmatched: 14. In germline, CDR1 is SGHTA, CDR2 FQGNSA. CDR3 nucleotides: TGTGCCAGCAGCTTTGGCCCAGGGGGAAATCCCGTCTCCTACGAGCAGTACTTC. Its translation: CASSFGPGGNPVSYEQYF. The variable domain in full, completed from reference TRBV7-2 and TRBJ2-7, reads GAGVSQSPSNKVTEKGKDVELRCDPISGHTALYWYRQSLGQGLEFLIYFQGNSAPDKSGLPSDRFSAERTGGSVSTLTIQRTQQEDSAVYLCASSFGPGGNPVSYEQYFGPGTRLTVT.

The CDR3 DNA is TGTGCCAGCAGCTTGGGGGTCTACCGACAGGTTGTTAGCAATCAGCCCCAGCATTTT. Translated, it gives CASSLGVYRQVVSNQPQHF. V is TRBV5-5 and J is TRBJ1-5; D may be TRBD1 (6 bases). This CDR3 region has 19 residues. With 0 bases removed from V and 0 bases from J, the gap between germline ends came to 19 bases. Germline V CDR1 and CDR2: SGHKS, YYEKEE (reference sequence).

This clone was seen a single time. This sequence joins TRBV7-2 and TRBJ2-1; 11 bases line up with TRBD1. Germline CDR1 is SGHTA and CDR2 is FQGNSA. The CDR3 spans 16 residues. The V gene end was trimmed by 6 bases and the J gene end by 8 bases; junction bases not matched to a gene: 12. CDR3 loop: CASRSLPGQGGDEQFF. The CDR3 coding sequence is TGTGCCAGCAGATCGTTGCCGGGACAGGGGGGGGATGAGCAGTTCTTC.

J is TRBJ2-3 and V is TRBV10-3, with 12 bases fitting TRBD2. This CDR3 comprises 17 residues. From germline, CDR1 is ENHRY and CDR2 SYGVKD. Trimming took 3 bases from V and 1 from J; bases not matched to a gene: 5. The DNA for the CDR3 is TGTGCCATCAGTGACCTAGCGGGAGGGCCGGGCACAGATACGCAGTATTTT. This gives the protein CAISDLAGGPGTDTQYF.

This CDR3 is CASRQGGGDTEAFF. In DNA form, the CDR3 reads TGCGCCAGTCGACAGGGGGGCGGGGACACTGAAGCTTTCTTT. V is TRBV5-1 and J is TRBJ1-1; 9 positions agree with TRBD1. This CDR3 has 14 residues. V lost 8 bases and J lost 3; bases outside the gene matches: 8. CDR1 and CDR2 (germline): SGHRS, YFSETQ.

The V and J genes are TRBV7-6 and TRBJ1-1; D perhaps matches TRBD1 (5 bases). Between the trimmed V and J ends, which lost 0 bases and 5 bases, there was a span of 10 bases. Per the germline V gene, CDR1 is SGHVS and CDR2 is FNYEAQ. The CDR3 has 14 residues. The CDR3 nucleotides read TGTGCCAGCAGCTTAGCAGGCAGGGATACTGAAGCTTTCTTT. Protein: CASSLAGRDTEAFF.

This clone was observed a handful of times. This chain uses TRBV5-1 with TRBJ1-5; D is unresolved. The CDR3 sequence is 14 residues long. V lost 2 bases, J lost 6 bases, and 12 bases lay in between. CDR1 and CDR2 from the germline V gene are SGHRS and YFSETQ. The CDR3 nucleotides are TGCGCCAGCAGCTTTGGAGTACGGGGTCAGCCCCAGCATTTT. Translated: CASSFGVRGQPQHF.

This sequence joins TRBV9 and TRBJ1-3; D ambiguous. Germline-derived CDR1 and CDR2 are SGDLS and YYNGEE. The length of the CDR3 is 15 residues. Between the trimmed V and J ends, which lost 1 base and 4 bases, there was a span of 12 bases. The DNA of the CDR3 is TGTGCCAGCAGCGTAAGTTTTGGCCAGGGAAACACCATATATTTT. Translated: CASSVSFGQGNTIYF.

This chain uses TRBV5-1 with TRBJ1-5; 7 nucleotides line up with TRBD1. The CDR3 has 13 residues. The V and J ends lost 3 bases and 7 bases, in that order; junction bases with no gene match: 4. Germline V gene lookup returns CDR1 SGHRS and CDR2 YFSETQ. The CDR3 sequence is CASSYGTEQPQHF. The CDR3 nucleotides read TGCGCCAGCAGCTACGGGACAGAACAGCCCCAGCATTTT.

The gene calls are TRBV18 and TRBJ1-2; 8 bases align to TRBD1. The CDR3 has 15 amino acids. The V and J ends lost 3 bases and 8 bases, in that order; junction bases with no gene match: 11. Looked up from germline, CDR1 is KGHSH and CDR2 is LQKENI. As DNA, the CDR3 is TGTGCCAGCTCACCTCGGGACAGGAGCCTCGGGGGCTACACCTTC. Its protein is CASSPRDRSLGGYTF.

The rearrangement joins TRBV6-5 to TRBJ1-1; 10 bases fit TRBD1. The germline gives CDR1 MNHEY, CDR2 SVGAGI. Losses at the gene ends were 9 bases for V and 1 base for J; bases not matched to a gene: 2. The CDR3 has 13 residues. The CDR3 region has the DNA TGTGCCAGTCGACAGGGGGCGAACACTGAAGCTTTCTTT. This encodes CASRQGANTEAFF.

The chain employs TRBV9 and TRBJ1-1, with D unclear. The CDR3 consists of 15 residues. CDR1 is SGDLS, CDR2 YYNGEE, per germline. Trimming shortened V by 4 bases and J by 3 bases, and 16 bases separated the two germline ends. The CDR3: CASSLNLGVDTEAFF. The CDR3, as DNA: TGTGCCAGCAGCCTGAATCTCGGGGTGGACACTGAAGCTTTCTTT.

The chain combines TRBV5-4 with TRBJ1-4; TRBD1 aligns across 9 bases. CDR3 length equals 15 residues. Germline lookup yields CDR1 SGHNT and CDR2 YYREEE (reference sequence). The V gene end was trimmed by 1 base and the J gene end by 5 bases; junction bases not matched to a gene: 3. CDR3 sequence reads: CASSLYGTGNEKLFF. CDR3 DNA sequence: TGTGCCAGCAGCTTGTATGGGACAGGGAATGAAAAACTGTTTTTT. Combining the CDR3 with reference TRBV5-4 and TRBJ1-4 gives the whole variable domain ETGVTQSPTHLIKTRGQQVTLRCSSQSGHNTVSWYQQALGQGPQFIFQYYREEENGRGNFPPRFSGLQFPNYSSELNVNALELDDSALYLCASSLYGTGNEKLFFGSGTQLSVL.

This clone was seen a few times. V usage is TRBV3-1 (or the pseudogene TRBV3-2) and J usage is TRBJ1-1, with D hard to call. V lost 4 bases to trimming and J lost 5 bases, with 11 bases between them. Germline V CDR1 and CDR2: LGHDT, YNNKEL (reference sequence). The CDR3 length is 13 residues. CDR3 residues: CASSPGRWTEAFF. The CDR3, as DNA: TGTGCCAGCAGCCCGGGGAGGTGGACTGAAGCTTTCTTT.

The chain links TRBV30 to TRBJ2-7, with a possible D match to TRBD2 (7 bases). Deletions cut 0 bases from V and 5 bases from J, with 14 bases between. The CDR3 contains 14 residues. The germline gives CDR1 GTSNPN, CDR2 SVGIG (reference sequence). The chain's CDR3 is CAWSVFGGLHEQYF. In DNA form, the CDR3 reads TGTGCCTGGAGTGTATTCGGGGGGCTGCACGAGCAGTACTTC.

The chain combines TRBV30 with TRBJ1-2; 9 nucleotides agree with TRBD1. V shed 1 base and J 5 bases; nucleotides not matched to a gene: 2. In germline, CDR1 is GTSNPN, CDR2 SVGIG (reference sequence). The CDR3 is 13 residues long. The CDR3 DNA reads TGTGCCTGGAGTGCCGGGACAGGGTATGGCTACACCTTC. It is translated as CAWSAGTGYGYTF. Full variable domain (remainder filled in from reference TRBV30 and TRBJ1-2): SQTIHQWPATLVQPVGSPLSLECTVEGTSNPNLYWYRQAAGRGLQLLFYSVGIGQISSEVPQNLSASRPQDRQFILSSKKLLLSDSGFYLCAWSAGTGYGYTFGSGTRLTVV.

CDR3 nucleotide sequence: TGTGCCACCAGCCCAGGTCGGTCCGTGGGACCCCTCCACTTT. Amino acid sequence: CATSPGRSVGPLHF. This chain connects TRBV15 to TRBJ1-6; D is uncertain. Germline V gene lookup returns CDR1 LNHNV and CDR2 YYDKDF (reference sequence). Trimming left V 5 bases short and J 12 bases short, with 17 bases between. This CDR3 region has 14 residues.